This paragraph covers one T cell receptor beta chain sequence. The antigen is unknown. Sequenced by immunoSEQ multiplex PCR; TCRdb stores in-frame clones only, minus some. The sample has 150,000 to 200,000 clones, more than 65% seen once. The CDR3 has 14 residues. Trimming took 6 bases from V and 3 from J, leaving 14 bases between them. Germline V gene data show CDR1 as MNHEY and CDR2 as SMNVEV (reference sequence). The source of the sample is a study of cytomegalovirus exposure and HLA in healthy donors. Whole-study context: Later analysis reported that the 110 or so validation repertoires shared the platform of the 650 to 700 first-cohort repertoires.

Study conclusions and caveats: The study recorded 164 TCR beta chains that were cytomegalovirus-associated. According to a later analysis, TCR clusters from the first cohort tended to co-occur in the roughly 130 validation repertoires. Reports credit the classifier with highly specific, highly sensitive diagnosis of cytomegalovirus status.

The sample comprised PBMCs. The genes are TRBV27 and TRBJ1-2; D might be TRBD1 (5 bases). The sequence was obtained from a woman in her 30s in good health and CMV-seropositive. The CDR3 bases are TGTGCCAGCAGAGGAGGGGAGTGGCACTATGGCTACACCTTC. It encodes CASRGGEWHYGYTF.